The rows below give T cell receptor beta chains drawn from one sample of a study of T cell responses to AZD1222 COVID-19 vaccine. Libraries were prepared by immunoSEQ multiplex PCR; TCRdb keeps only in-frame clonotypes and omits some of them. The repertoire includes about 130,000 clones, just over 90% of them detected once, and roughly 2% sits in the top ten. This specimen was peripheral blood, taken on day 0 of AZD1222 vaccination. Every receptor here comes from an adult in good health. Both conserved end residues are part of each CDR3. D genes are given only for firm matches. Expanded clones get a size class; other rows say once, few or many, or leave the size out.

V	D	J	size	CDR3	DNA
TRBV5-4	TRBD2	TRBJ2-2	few	CASRVGPAGADGELFF	TGTGCCAGCAGGGTCGGGCCAGCGGGGGCGGACGGGGAGCTGTTTTTT
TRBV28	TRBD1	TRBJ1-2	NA	CASSYQGGNYGYTF	TGTGCCAGCAGTTATCAGGGGGGTAACTATGGCTACACCTTC
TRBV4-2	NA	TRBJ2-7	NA	CASSQGVGTAYEQYF	TGTGCCAGCAGCCAAGGGGTGGGGACCGCCTACGAGCAGTACTTC
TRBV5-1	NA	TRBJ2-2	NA	CASRENTGELFF	TGCGCCAGCAGAGAGAACACCGGGGAGCTGTTTTTT
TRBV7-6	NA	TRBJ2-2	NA	CASSLGFARTYPFTGELFF	TGTGCCAGCAGCTTAGGGTTTGCTAGGACCTACCCTTTCACCGGGGAGCTGTTTTTT
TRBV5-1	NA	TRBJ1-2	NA	CASSRERGYGYTF	TGCGCCAGCAGCCGGGAGAGGGGCTATGGCTACACCTTC
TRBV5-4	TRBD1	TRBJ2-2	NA	CASSLGGTGAITGELFF	TGTGCCAGCAGCTTAGGCGGGACAGGGGCGATCACCGGGGAGCTGTTTTTT
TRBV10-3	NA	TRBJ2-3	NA	CAISERGRGGDTQYF	TGTGCCATCAGTGAGAGGGGCAGGGGAGGAGATACGCAGTATTTT
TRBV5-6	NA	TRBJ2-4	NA	CASSNSGLRNIQYF	TGTGCCAGCAGCAATTCTGGACTCAGAAACATTCAGTACTTC
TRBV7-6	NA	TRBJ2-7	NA	CASSLALGRPGEQYF	TGTGCCAGCAGCTTAGCCCTCGGAAGACCTGGTGAGCAGTACTTC
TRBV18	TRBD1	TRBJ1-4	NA	CASSPYTGVTNEKLFF	TGTGCCAGCTCACCTTATACAGGGGTGACTAATGAAAAACTGTTTTTT
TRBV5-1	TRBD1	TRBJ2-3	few	CASSLGQGDTQYF	TGCGCCAGCAGCTTGGGACAGGGGGATACGCAGTATTTT
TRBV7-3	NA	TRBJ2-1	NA	CASSVGVSYNEQFF	TGTGCCAGCAGCGTAGGGGTCAGCTACAATGAGCAGTTCTTC
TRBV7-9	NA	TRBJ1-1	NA	CASLKGGGTEAFF	TGTGCCAGCCTCAAGGGGGGCGGCACTGAAGCTTTCTTT
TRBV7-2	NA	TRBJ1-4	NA	CASSLEQGGEKLFF	TGTGCCAGCAGCTTAGAACAGGGAGGTGAAAAACTGTTTTTT
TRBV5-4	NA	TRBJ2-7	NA	CASSLPQSPPYEQYF	TGTGCCAGCAGCTTGCCTCAATCCCCTCCCTACGAGCAGTACTTC
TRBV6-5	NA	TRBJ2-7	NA	CATHRSRVRNEQYF	TGTGCCACCCACCGCTCCAGGGTAAGAAACGAGCAGTACTTC
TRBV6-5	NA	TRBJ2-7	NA	CASSYGAGVYEQYF	TGTGCCAGCAGTTACGGGGCAGGGGTGTACGAGCAGTACTTC
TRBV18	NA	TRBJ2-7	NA	CASSPTTDSYEQYF	TGTGCCAGCTCCCCGACGACCGATTCCTACGAGCAGTACTTC
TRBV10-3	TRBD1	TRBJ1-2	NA	CAISRDSRYGYTF	TGTGCCATCAGTCGGGACAGCCGGTATGGCTACACCTTC
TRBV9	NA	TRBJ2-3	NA	CASSPQRSDTQYF	TGTGCCAGCAGCCCTCAAAGATCAGATACGCAGTATTTT
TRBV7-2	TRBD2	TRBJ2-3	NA	CASSLGLAGTITDTQYF	TGTGCCAGCAGCCTTGGACTAGCGGGGACCATCACAGATACGCAGTATTTT
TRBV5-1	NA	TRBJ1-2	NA	CASSFVGSAYGYTF	TGCGCCAGCAGCTTTGTCGGGTCGGCGTATGGCTACACCTTC
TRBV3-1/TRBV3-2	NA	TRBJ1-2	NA	CASSPQLKIWGALAYTF	TGTGCCAGCAGCCCACAACTCAAAATCTGGGGGGCCCTGGCCTACACCTTC
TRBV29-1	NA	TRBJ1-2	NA	CSVDLDNYGYTF	TGCAGCGTTGACCTCGACAACTATGGCTACACCTTC
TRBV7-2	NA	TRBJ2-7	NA	CASSLSGAGSYEQYF	TGTGCCAGCAGCTTAAGTGGCGCGGGCTCCTACGAGCAGTACTTC
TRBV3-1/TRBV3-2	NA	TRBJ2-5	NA	CASSQTGAQETQYF	TGTGCCAGCAGCCAAACCGGGGCTCAAGAGACCCAGTACTTC
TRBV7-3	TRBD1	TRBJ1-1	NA	CASSLIAGGTEAFF	TGTGCCAGCAGCTTAATAGCAGGGGGTACTGAAGCTTTCTTT
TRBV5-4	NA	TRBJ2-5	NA	CASSPLGRTQETQYF	TGTGCCAGCAGCCCGCTGGGGCGGACCCAAGAGACCCAGTACTTC
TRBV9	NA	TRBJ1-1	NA	CASSGDEGLVTEAFF	TGTGCCAGCAGCGGAGACGAGGGGTTGGTCACTGAAGCTTTCTTT
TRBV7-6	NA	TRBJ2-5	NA	CASSSQETQYF	TGTGCCAGCAGCTCCCAAGAGACCCAGTACTTC
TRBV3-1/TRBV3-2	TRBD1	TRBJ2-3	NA	CASSPDRGRTDTQYF	TGTGCCAGCAGCCCCGACAGGGGGCGCACAGATACGCAGTATTTT
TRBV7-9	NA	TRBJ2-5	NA	CASSVGGGQETQYF	TGTGCCAGCAGCGTAGGAGGGGGCCAAGAGACCCAGTACTTC